Shown below are 24 T cell receptor beta chains from a single sample sequenced in a study of shared clonotypes between healthy human individuals. The naive CD8 subset, CD45RO-negative cells positively selected for CCR7, excluded terminally differentiated effector memory CD45RA+ cells. Clones were read by immunoSEQ multiplex PCR, and TCRdb kept only the in-frame ones, dropping some. The sample contains millions of clones, around 96% of which appear only once. The source material was naive CD8+ T cells sorted from blood. Receptor source: a man between 18 and 35 years old in good health.

V is TRBV11-2 and J is TRBJ2-1, with TRBD1 matching over 10 bases. The V gene end was trimmed by 7 bases and the J gene end by 8 bases; junction bases not matched to a gene: 5. Germline-derived CDR1 and CDR2 are SGHAT and FQNNGV. This CDR3 has 13 residues. CDR3 bases: TGTGCCAGCACCGGGACAGGGGTAGATGAGCAGTTCTTC. Residues: CASTGTGVDEQFF.

The chain uses TRBV27 and TRBJ2-7, with TRBD2 matching over 8 bases. CDR3 length: 13 residues. CDR1 and CDR2 (germline): MNHEY, SMNVEV (reference sequence). The junction had 8 bases not matched to a gene; V was cut back by 7 bases and J by 6 bases. CDR3 DNA sequence: TGTGCCAGCACCCCGGGGGGGGCCCCCGAGCAGTACTTC. It translates to CASTPGGAPEQYF.

The rearrangement links TRBV6-5 to TRBJ1-1, with 7 nucleotides matching TRBD1. The CDR3 runs to 13 residues. Germline CDR1 is MNHEY and CDR2 is SVGAGI. The ends lost 4 bases at V and 8 bases at J; junction bases unmatched: 7. The CDR3 region has the DNA TGTGCCAGCAGTTTTGAGGGGGCGCGAGAAGCTTTCTTT. This encodes CASSFEGAREAFF.

The sample holds a few counts of this clone. The chain carries TRBV9 and TRBJ2-5; D gene ambiguous. CDR3 length: 14 residues. CDR1 is SGDLS and CDR2 is YYNGEE in the germline V gene. Trimming pared 0 bases from V and 0 bases from J, leaving 6 bases between. As DNA, the CDR3 is TGTGCCAGCAGCGTAGACTCGTACCAAGAGACCCAGTACTTC. This codes for CASSVDSYQETQYF. Full variable domain (rest looked up from reference TRBV9 and TRBJ2-5): DSGVTQTPKHLITATGQRVTLRCSPRSGDLSVYWYQQSLDQGLQFLIQYYNGEERAKGNILERFSAQQFPDLHSELNLSSLELGDSALYFCASSVDSYQETQYFGPGTRLLVL.

This clone has just one count. The V gene is TRBV7-2, the J gene TRBJ1-5; TRBD1 matches at 8 bases. The length of the CDR3 is 15 residues. With V trimmed by 1 base and J by 3 bases, 2 bases remained unmatched. Germline lookup yields CDR1 SGHTA and CDR2 FQGNSA. CDR3 in amino acids: CASSLGTGHNQPQHF. DNA of the CDR3: TGTGCCAGCAGCTTAGGGACAGGGCACAATCAGCCCCAGCATTTT. The entire variable domain, with the rest obtained from reference TRBV7-2 and TRBJ1-5, is as follows: GAGVSQSPSNKVTEKGKDVELRCDPISGHTALYWYRQSLGQGLEFLIYFQGNSAPDKSGLPSDRFSAERTGGSVSTLTIQRTQQEDSAVYLCASSLGTGHNQPQHFGDGTRLSIL.

A remark on this clone: Other DNA sequences in this sample translate to the same CDR3. V gene TRBV30 combines with J gene TRBJ1-5; D unresolved. Germline loops: CDR1 GTSNPN, CDR2 SVGIG (reference sequence). This CDR3 is 14 amino acids long. V dropped 0 bases and J dropped 7 bases, with 13 bases sitting between them. The CDR3 DNA follows: TGTGCCTGGAGTGTGGGAGGAGTAGGGCAGCCCCAGCATTTT. Translation: CAWSVGGVGQPQHF.

The gene calls are TRBV14 and TRBJ1-2; D remains unclear. Trimming left V 2 bases short and J 4 bases short, with 14 bases between. This CDR3 has 15 amino acids. Germline V gene lookup returns CDR1 SGHDN and CDR2 FVKESK. The CDR3 bases are TGTGCCAGCAGCCAACACCCCCGTCAGGTCTATGGCTACACCTTC. It encodes CASSQHPRQVYGYTF. The full variable domain, rest sourced from reference TRBV14 and TRBJ1-2, is EAGVTQFPSHSVIEKGQTVTLRCDPISGHDNLYWYRRVMGKEIKFLLHFVKESKQDESGMPNNRFLAERTGGTYSTLKVQPAELEDSGVYFCASSQHPRQVYGYTFGSGTRLTVV.

The chain combines TRBV9 with TRBJ1-4, with D unresolved. Germline-derived CDR1 and CDR2 are SGDLS and YYNGEE. The CDR3 is 14 amino acids. Trimming left V 0 bases short and J 5 bases short, with 8 bases between. The CDR3 sequence: CASSVDNVNEKLFF. The DNA of the CDR3 is TGTGCCAGCAGCGTAGATAATGTCAATGAAAAACTGTTTTTT.

The chain combines TRBV7-9 with TRBJ1-1; D might be TRBD1 (6 bases). Germline CDR1 reads SEHNR; CDR2 reads FQNEAQ (reference sequence). V lost 4 bases and J lost 2, with 14 bases in between. CDR3 length: 15 residues. CDR3 protein: CASSSLGTLNTEAFF. As DNA, the CDR3 is TGTGCCAGCAGCTCTCTCGGGACACTCAACACTGAAGCTTTCTTT.

This chain connects TRBV7-9 to TRBJ1-2; 9 bases are shared with TRBD1. V lost 7 bases and J lost 4; bases outside the gene matches: 7. Germline V gene sequence: CDR1 SEHNR, CDR2 FQNEAQ (reference sequence). The CDR3 is 14 residues long. The CDR3 spells CASNVQGAGYGYTF. As DNA, the CDR3 is TGTGCCAGCAACGTACAGGGGGCGGGCTATGGCTACACCTTC. The whole variable domain, remainder taken from reference TRBV7-9 and TRBJ1-2, is DTGVSQNPRHKITKRGQNVTFRCDPISEHNRLYWYRQTLGQGPEFLTYFQNEAQLEKSRLLSDRFSAERPKGSFSTLEIQRTEQGDSAMYLCASNVQGAGYGYTFGSGTRLTVV.

In this sample, this clone turned up a few times. The chain couples TRBV7-8 to TRBJ1-1; D is undetermined. This CDR3 contains 12 residues. V was trimmed by 5 bases and J by 1 base, leaving 5 bases between them. Germline V gene lookup returns CDR1 SGHVS and CDR2 FQNEAQ. The CDR3 loop is CASSPRNTEAFF. DNA for the CDR3: TGTGCCAGCAGCCCGAGGAACACTGAAGCTTTCTTT. The variable domain in full, completed from reference TRBV7-8 and TRBJ1-1, reads GAGVSQSPRYKVAKRGQDVALRCDPISGHVSLFWYQQALGQGPEFLTYFQNEAQLDKSGLPSDRFFAERPEGSVSTLKIQRTQQEDSAVYLCASSPRNTEAFFGQGTRLTVV.

This chain joins TRBV29-1 and TRBJ2-2; D call uncertain. Trimming pared 3 bases from V and 5 bases from J, leaving 10 bases between. This CDR3 is built from 13 residues. The germline V gene encodes CDR1 SQVTM and CDR2 ANQGSEA. The CDR3, as DNA: TGCAGCGTTGAGTCGCAGCTTACCGGGGAGCTGTTTTTT. Translating gives CSVESQLTGELFF.

This clone has just one count. V usage is TRBV4-3 and J usage is TRBJ2-1; 12 nucleotides match TRBD2. The V gene end was trimmed by 3 bases and the J gene end by 7 bases; junction bases not matched to a gene: 16. The CDR3 totals 19 residues. Germline assignment: CDR1 LGHNA and CDR2 YSLEER. CDR3 residues: CASSHSYLAGGVIDNEQFF. CDR3 DNA sequence: TGCGCCAGCAGCCATAGTTACCTAGCGGGAGGGGTTATTGATAATGAGCAGTTCTTC.

This clone was seen a single time. The genes are TRBV10-2 and TRBJ2-5; D is possibly TRBD1 (6 bases). The J call may be mistaken, given a closer DNA end match to TRBJ2-7. Germline CDR1 and CDR2: WSHSY and SAAADI. CDR3 size: 14 residues. The CDR3 region is CASSDNTGLNEQYF. The CDR3 DNA reads as TGCGCCAGCAGCGACAATACAGGGCTCAACGAGCAGTACTTC.

This chain joins TRBV5-6 and TRBJ2-1; the D gene is possibly TRBD1 (5 bases). The V and J ends lost 0 bases and 10 bases respectively, with 11 bases between them. This CDR3 comprises 13 residues. The germline V gene encodes CDR1 SGHDT and CDR2 YYEEEE. CDR3 sequence reads: CASSLVGDLEQFF. Written as DNA, the CDR3 is TGTGCCAGCAGCTTGGTAGGGGATCTGGAGCAGTTCTTC.

J is TRBJ1-2 and V is TRBV25-1, with D unresolved. Trimming took off 1 base at V and 0 bases at J, with 12 bases between the two ends. The V gene's germline CDR1 is MGHDK and CDR2 SYGVNS. This CDR3 region has 16 residues. In nucleotides, the CDR3 is TGTGCCAGCAGTGAATGGATAACGGAAGCTAACTATGGCTACACCTTC. As protein: CASSEWITEANYGYTF.

On this clone: Other DNA sequences from this sample encode an identical CDR3 as well. This chain links TRBV28 with TRBJ1-1; tentative D call: TRBD1 (6 bases). The ends were cut back, 4 bases at V and 2 bases at J, with 8 bases in the middle. The CDR3 has 13 residues. Germline assignment: CDR1 MDHEN and CDR2 SYDVKM. CDR3 sequence reads: CASSWTENTEAFF. The CDR3 region has the DNA TGTGCCAGCAGTTGGACAGAAAACACTGAAGCTTTCTTT.

The chain carries TRBV7-9 and TRBJ1-2; a possible D gene is TRBD1 (5 bases). V lost 1 base to trimming and J lost 2 bases, with 11 bases between them. Germline V CDR1 and CDR2: SEHNR, FQNEAQ (reference sequence). This CDR3 is built from 15 residues. The CDR3 sequence: CASSLVSEGNYGYTF. DNA for the CDR3: TGTGCCAGCAGCTTAGTATCGGAGGGGAACTATGGCTACACCTTC.

The CDR3 coding sequence is TGTGCCAGCAGCTCGGAGGGTTTTATGAACACTGAAGCTTTCTTT. Its protein product is CASSSEGFMNTEAFF. The chain carries TRBV7-9 and TRBJ1-1, with D unresolved. The CDR3 is made up of 15 amino acids. V lost 4 bases to trimming and J lost 0 bases, with 12 bases between them. Germline CDR1 and CDR2: SEHNR and FQNEAQ (reference sequence). The full variable domain, in which reference TRBV7-9 and TRBJ1-1 provide the parts outside the CDR3, is DTGVSQNPRHKITKRGQNVTFRCDPISEHNRLYWYRQTLGQGPEFLTYFQNEAQLEKSRLLSDRFSAERPKGSFSTLEIQRTEQGDSAMYLCASSSEGFMNTEAFFGQGTRLTVV.

The J gene is TRBJ2-1, the V gene TRBV9; D gene ambiguous. Trimming pared 3 bases from V and 5 bases from J, leaving 15 bases between. This CDR3 has 15 amino acids. Germline CDR1 and CDR2: SGDLS and YYNGEE. In DNA, the CDR3 is TGTGCCAGCAGCGCACACTTGGCTATTGACAATGAGCAGTTCTTC. Amino acids: CASSAHLAIDNEQFF.

Regarding this clone: Additional DNA sequences in this sample encode the identical CDR3. The CDR3 DNA follows: TGTGCCAGCAGCTTATCGGGGGAAGGGACTGAAGCTTTCTTT. Residues: CASSLSGEGTEAFF. V usage is TRBV11-2 and J usage is TRBJ1-1; D is perhaps TRBD1 (5 bases). V lost 2 bases and J lost 5, with 12 bases in between. Germline V gene data show CDR1 as SGHAT and CDR2 as FQNNGV. This CDR3 has 14 residues.

This clone was seen only a few times. The V gene is TRBV29-1, the J gene TRBJ1-2; a possible D gene is TRBD1 (5 bases). Trimming took off 6 bases at V and 5 bases at J, with 13 bases between the two ends. This CDR3 contains 12 residues. Germline assignment: CDR1 SQVTM and CDR2 ANQGSEA. DNA of the CDR3: TGCAGCGTAGGGGACGGATTATATGGCTACACCTTC. It specifies CSVGDGLYGYTF.

The chain recombines TRBV6-5 with TRBJ1-5; tentatively, D is TRBD1 (5 bases). Germline CDR1 reads MNHEY; CDR2 reads SVGAGI. This CDR3 region has 13 residues. The V gene lost 5 bases and the J gene lost 6 bases, with 11 bases spanning the gap. The CDR3 here is CASSLGVGQPQHF. CDR3 DNA sequence: TGTGCCAGCAGTCTGGGGGTTGGTCAGCCCCAGCATTTT.

This sequence joins TRBV13 and TRBJ2-5; TRBD1 agrees at 11 bases. CDR3 length: 16 amino acids. J was trimmed by 9 bases and V by 0 bases; bases with no gene match: 9. From germline, CDR1 is PRHDT and CDR2 FYEKMQ (reference sequence). This chain's CDR3 is CASSLGRGTGGFAQYF. CDR3 nucleotides: TGTGCCAGCAGCTTAGGCCGCGGGACAGGGGGTTTTGCCCAGTACTTC.